This TCR beta chain was found in a study of cytomegalovirus exposure and HLA in healthy donors (dated by TCRdb to 2017 to 2019). Concerning the study at large: An earlier analysis of around 600 of the donors reported roughly 300 Gb of sequence data and approximately 110 million unique TCR beta sequences from about 200 million T cells. About 280 gigabases of sequencing data and 91 million or so unique TCR sequences made up an early release that covered fewer than 650 HLA-typed donors. Of the roughly 390 genotyped donors, less than 90% were placed in the genetic ancestry cluster associated with self-reported Caucasian donors. The study aimed to test whether signatures of past pathogen exposure could be identified by cataloging public T cell receptors. The T cell repertoires of 700 or so subjects were profiled by immunosequencing and related to cytomegalovirus serostatus. Along with the 666-subject first cohort, a separate validation cohort of over 90 different subjects was used. To predict cytomegalovirus infection status, the study combined high-throughput TCR immunosequencing, statistical association of individual TCRs with disease status, and machine learning. A later analysis re-analyzed previously published TCR beta repertoires from roughly 630 donors and added high-resolution HLA genotyping to study TCR occurrence patterns. Rather than using new phenotypic data, the later analysis identified candidate immune exposures from TCR beta sequences and from how often those sequences occurred across donors. An earlier analysis of several hundred of the donors applied high-throughput TCR beta sequencing to assess whether each TCR beta V gene segment acted as functional or pseudogenic. Donor age, sex, ethnicity and CMV serostatus were compiled alongside the repertoire data. Genome-wide SNP genotypes for about three fifths of the 666 donors were used in a later genetic analysis, which treated that subset as a discovery cohort. Every repertoire in the discovery cohort had been generated on one and the same sequencing platform. Both class I and class II loci were covered by HLA typing, at four-digit resolution. The number of typed donors differed by locus: roughly 629-640 for A, B, C, DRB1 and DQB1; 500 to 550 for DQA1; 606 for DPA1; and about 470 for DPB1. A few DR-DQ haplotypes were treated as single units for association and clustering because of strong linkage in the cohort. Among almost 400 genotyped donors of the cohort, an average of around 240,000 unique TCR beta nucleotide sequences were sequenced per donor, roughly 20% of them non-productive. What the authors observed across the whole study: A later analysis found that HLA-associated TCR beta chains were more clonally expanded and had lower generation probabilities than equally common non-associated chains. According to a later analysis, parvovirus B19, influenza, CMV and Epstein-Barr virus appeared linked to several top co-occurrence clusters. In an earlier analysis of 587 of the donors, most TCR beta V segments appeared in productive rearrangements about 90% or about 30% of the time, broadly matching IMGT annotations. Presence/absence analyses assumed roughly uniform sequencing depth across donors, an assumption that may not hold. The classifier was reported to diagnose cytomegalovirus status with high specificity and sensitivity in both the original cohort and the validation cohort. Most TCR sequences were seen in very few donors, while some public TCRs were found in many individuals. Because HLA typing was unavailable for some donors at each locus, only the typed subset was used in association tests. Linkage disequilibrium might explain the correlated functional status among segregating V segments, but an unknown experimental factor could not be excluded. Only TCR beta chains were sequenced in this cohort, and the absence of alpha or paired-chain data limited detectable features. Specific HLA alleles were associated with 15,000 to 20,000 TCR beta sequences at a false discovery rate of 0.05 in a later analysis. Strong co-occurrence of HLA alleles, especially DR and DQ, made assigning TCR associations to individual alleles difficult. The only immune exposure information available for the cohort was CMV serostatus. A few of the identified cytomegalovirus-associated TCR beta chains were confirmed in vitro to be specific for cytomegalovirus antigens. A further reported finding was that TCR beta sequences accurately predicted the HLA-A and HLA-B alleles for most subjects in the first cohort. In a later analysis, most CMV-associated TCR beta chains were found to appear HLA-restricted, with HLA associations seemingly driven largely by CMV exposure. Because counts were too low, roughly 18 rarely observed V segments, including chromosome 9 orphons, were left out of the earlier analysis of about 620 of the donors. In a later genetic analysis, a missense DCLRE1C variant was associated with V-gene and J-gene trimming of TCR beta chains, and the association was replicated in an independent cohort. The authors suggested that the approach could potentially be extended to other disease states and immunological phenotypes. According to a later analysis, TCR association rates differed among HLA loci, with DRB1 alleles showing the most associated TCRs and HLA-C alleles showing the fewest. In a later genetic analysis, fewer N-insertions in productive TCRs were reported among donors in an Asian-associated ancestry cluster than the roughly 710-donor mean. The sequencing pipeline was judged likely to have produced a cluster of highly shared sequence variants as a technical artifact. A total of roughly 160 TCR beta chains were listed by the study as associated with cytomegalovirus.

The protocol used for the library was the immunoSEQ multiplex PCR assay. The multiplex PCR relied on a mix of 60 forward primers for TCR Vbeta segments and 13 reverse primers for TCR Jbeta segments. Amplification of the CDR3 region of rearranged TCR beta genes was performed with a multiplex PCR assay on genomic DNA. The Illumina HiSeq System was used to sequence the amplified TCR beta libraries as 87-base-pair reads. In the authors' own workflow: In a later analysis, tens of millions of unique TCR beta chains were counted across the roughly 700 repertoires, and around 10 million of these chains were shared by at least two donors. Raw reads were error-corrected and collapsed into unique sequences by a nearest-neighbor algorithm in which closely related sequences were merged to remove PCR and sequencing errors. Alignment of CDR3 sequences to IMGT reference sequences was used to assign V, D and J gene segments. For a sequence to be retained, a match of at least six nucleotides to both a V gene segment and a J gene segment was required. A rearrangement counted as productive if the CDR3 had no stop codons and remained in frame with V and J, and every other rearrangement counted as non-productive. CDR3 was defined according to IMGT convention as the region running from the second conserved V-encoded cysteine to the conserved J-encoded phenylalanine. Sequences without an unambiguous match to a single V gene segment were excluded from the earlier analysis of approximately 560 of the donors. An earlier analysis of several hundred of the donors called V segments functional above 56.7% productive rearrangements and segregating when the between-donor standard deviation exceeded 5%. A statistical classification framework was developed to diagnose cytomegalovirus status using the catalog of TCR beta chain sequences. A later analysis assigned V and J genes by comparing TCR nucleotide sequences with IMGT/GENE-DB human TR gene sequences. The TCRdist pipeline was used in a later analysis to assign CDR3 sequences and most-parsimonious VDJ recombination scenarios. A later analysis defined each TCR beta chain by its CDR3 amino acid sequence plus V-gene family, and excluded reads lacking a unique V-gene family. To address suspected cross-contamination and a sequencing artifact, a later analysis removed a few hundred highly shared, low-generation-probability nucleotide sequences. For each public chain, a later analysis derived a clonal expansion index from normalized ranks of inferred template counts within each repertoire. Generation probabilities in a later analysis came from a VDJ recombination model fitted to out-of-frame rearrangements, and those results were checked against IGoR. In a later analysis, TCR-TCR, TCR-HLA and TCR-CMV co-occurrence was scored with hypergeometric tests, and a repertoire-size bias correction was applied to TCR pairs. A later analysis estimated false discovery rates by permuting HLA or CMV assignments 20 times. A later analysis grouped co-occurring TCRs with DBSCAN, adding TCRdist sequence similarity when clustering within HLA-allele-positive subsets. For co-occurrence clustering, repertoires with fewer than 30,000 or more than 120,000 public chains were excluded, along with about five repertoires with anomalous nucleotide sharing. This is the immuneACCESS table as TCRdb keeps it, with only in-frame sequences that have V and J called. A part of the clones is gone; compared with another copy, unresolved V genes explain less than half, and the rest is unexplained. That table furnishes V, J and clone size, whereas the DNA furnished D and trimming. This sample has 100,000 to 150,000 clones in its table, and 74% of those were observed once. Jointly, the top ten make up approximately 6% of the sample.

As concerns this clone: Its antigen remains undetermined. Base-call qualities are not available, and no considerably larger clone is one nucleotide away.

The cohort consisted of 670 or so healthy bone marrow donors. At the time of sampling, all cohort members were nominally healthy, though unrecorded immune exposures were likely present. The donor tested CMV seropositive and was one of the 289 seropositive cohort members. A peripheral blood sample was provided by each donor, and peripheral blood mononuclear cells were used for TCR beta sequencing. The Qiagen DNeasy Blood Extraction Kit was used to extract genomic DNA from the blood cell samples. The TCR comes from a woman between 45 and 65 years old in good health and CMV-seropositive. The sequenced sample was PBMCs.

The sequenced DNA is TGTGCCATCAGTGCCTCCACAGGCAACTATGGCTACACCTTC. Translation gives CAISASTGNYGYTF. The sequence is built from TRBV10-3 and TRBJ1-2, with a tentative D gene TRBD1 over 5 matching bases. The germline V gene supplies CDR1 ENHRY and CDR2 SYGVKD. From cysteine to phenylalanine, the CDR3 is 14 amino acids long. The only DNA kept is the CDR3, 42 bases in frame from the first base. V and J are truncated by 4 bases and 2 bases respectively, leaving an intervening sequence of 11 bases.